This entry lists 29 T cell receptor beta chains sequenced from one sample in a study of T cells in Graves' hyperthyroidism and ophthalmopathy. Amplification of TCR beta CDR3 regions used RNA as the template. In the first-round RT-PCR of the TCR CDR3, the HTBI primer set was used. Via MiXCR, TCRdb re-called the multiplex PCR reads, giving one row per CDR3 protein. The sample comprises fewer than 400,000 distinct CDR3 sequences, 16% of which are singletons, and approximately 33% rests with the top ten. Sequencing was performed on blood. These TCRs come from a man in his thirties or forties with Graves' hyperthyroidism.

This clonotype turned up a few times. The rearrangement links TRBV28 to TRBJ1-1; D gene uncertain. Germline CDR1 is MDHEN and CDR2 is SYDVKM. This CDR3 spans 15 amino acids. Trimming stripped 2 bases from V and 1 base from J, with 11 bases between. CDR3 in DNA: TGTGCCAGCAGTTTAGGGGATCGGTGGAACACTGAAGCTTTCTTT. Encoded protein: CASSLGDRWNTEAFF.

This clonotype was picked up many times. The chain couples TRBV10-1 to TRBJ1-2, with 7 bases lining up with TRBD1. This CDR3 contains 13 residues. Trimming at V came to 5 bases and at J to 8 bases, leaving 8 bases not matched to a gene. CDR1 WNHNN and CDR2 SYGVQD come from the germline V gene (reference sequence). CDR3 sequence reads: CASSPDRVGGYTF. The CDR3 DNA follows: TGCGCCAGCAGTCCCGACAGGGTTGGCGGCTACACCTTC.

This clonotype has a count of ten or more. This chain links TRBV5-1 with TRBJ2-2; D perhaps matches TRBD1 (6 bases). The CDR3 runs 17 residues. The V gene lost 1 base and the J gene lost 0 bases, with 13 bases spanning the gap. Germline V lookup: CDR1 SGHRS, CDR2 YFSETQ. The CDR3 region has the DNA TGCGCCAGCAGCTTGCTGTCGGACAGAGCGAACACCGGGGAGCTGTTTTTT. Translation gives CASSLLSDRANTGELFF.

This clonotype was observed at least ten times. This chain links TRBV5-1 with TRBJ2-7; D not resolved. The CDR3 has 14 amino acids. Germline-derived CDR1 and CDR2 are SGHRS and YFSETQ. V shed 1 base and J shed 2 bases, with 10 bases lying between them. CDR3 sequence: CASSLYPRTYEQYF. CDR3 sequence (DNA): TGCGCCAGCAGCTTGTATCCCAGAACCTACGAGCAGTACTTC.

This clonotype appeared a few times. This rearrangement joins TRBV5-8 to TRBJ2-1; 7 nucleotides align to TRBD2. This CDR3 contains 18 residues. The ends lost 4 bases at V and 7 bases at J; junction bases unmatched: 20. Per the germline V gene, CDR1 is SGHTS and CDR2 is YDEGEE. The CDR3 DNA reads as TGTGCCAGCAGCCATTGGCCGCGGGAGCGGGCGGTGGGAAATGAGCAGTTCTTC. Translation gives CASSHWPRERAVGNEQFF.

The sample holds many counts of this clonotype. The chain uses TRBV5-1 and TRBJ2-5; TRBD2 matches 10 bases. The germline CDR1 and CDR2 sequences are SGHRS and YFSETQ. The CDR3 runs to 15 residues. The trim removed 0 bases at V and 1 base at J, leaving 0 bases unmatched. The CDR3, as DNA: TGCGCCAGCAGCTTGGGACTAGCGGGCCAAGAGACCCAGTACTTC. Translating it yields CASSLGLAGQETQYF.

This clonotype was detected many times. This chain links TRBV2 with TRBJ2-1, with D maybe TRBD1 (5 bases). V lost 6 bases, J lost 1 base, and 13 bases lay in between. The CDR3 spans 15 residues. Germline V gene data show CDR1 as SNHLY and CDR2 as FYNNEI. This chain's CDR3 is CASRQQVWSYNEQFF. The CDR3 DNA follows: TGTGCCAGCAGACAACAGGTTTGGTCCTACAATGAGCAGTTCTTC.

This clonotype showed up just a few times. The rearrangement links TRBV5-1 to TRBJ2-1; 7 positions match TRBD1. Germline trimming cut 4 bases from V and 5 bases from J; bases unmatched to any gene: 12. Germline assignment: CDR1 SGHRS and CDR2 YFSETQ. The CDR3 contains 16 residues. The CDR3 bases are TGCGCCAGCAGCGGGGACAGTCACACAACGCACAATGAGCAGTTCTTC. Translating gives CASSGDSHTTHNEQFF. The full variable domain, with the rest looked up from reference TRBV5-1 and TRBJ2-1, is KAGVTQTPRYLIKTRGQQVTLSCSPISGHRSVSWYQQTPGQGLQFLFEYFSETQRNKGNFPGRFSGRQFSNSRSEMNVSTLELGDSALYLCASSGDSHTTHNEQFFGPGTRLTVL.

This clonotype was observed a few times. This rearrangement joins TRBV12-3 or TRBV12-4 to TRBJ1-6; D is perhaps TRBD1 (6 bases). The CDR3 extends over 15 amino acids. The V gene lost 6 bases and the J gene lost 5 bases, with 14 bases spanning the gap. This chain's CDR3 is CASRQGSGNNSPLHF. CDR3 in DNA: TGTGCCAGCAGACAGGGTTCCGGGAATAATTCACCCCTCCACTTT.

The sample holds a few counts of this clonotype. The V gene is TRBV5-4, the J gene TRBJ2-7, with D maybe TRBD2 (5 bases). Germline V lookup: CDR1 SGHNT, CDR2 YYREEE (reference sequence). Trimming left V 7 bases short and J 5 bases short, with 16 bases between. The CDR3 is 13 residues long. In DNA, the CDR3 is TGTGCCAGCGCGAGGGTGAACCCCAACGAGCAGTACTTC. It encodes CASARVNPNEQYF.

This clonotype was found many times. The chain couples TRBV20-1 to TRBJ2-7, with 7 nucleotides matching TRBD2. This CDR3 has 16 residues. The V and J ends lost 0 bases and 2 bases, in that order; junction bases with no gene match: 10. Germline lookup yields CDR1 DFQATT and CDR2 SNEGSKA (reference sequence). The CDR3 sequence: CSARDWRAGETYEQYF. CDR3 nucleotide sequence: TGCAGTGCTAGAGATTGGCGGGCGGGGGAAACCTACGAGCAGTACTTC.

Ten or more counts support this clonotype. The chain combines TRBV13 with TRBJ2-2, with 10 bases identical to TRBD1. The trim removed 4 bases at V and 7 bases at J, leaving 9 bases unmatched. Per germline, CDR1 PRHDT and CDR2 FYEKMQ (reference sequence). The CDR3 is 16 residues long. The CDR3 nucleotides read TGTGCCAGCAGCTCCCAGGGACAGGGGAGGTACGGGGAGCTGTTTTTT. It yields the protein CASSSQGQGRYGELFF.

This clonotype was found many times. The rearrangement links TRBV14 to TRBJ2-1; D may match TRBD1 or TRBD2 (5 bases each). V shed 1 base and J shed 9 bases, with 10 bases lying between them. The V gene's germline CDR1 is SGHDN and CDR2 FVKESK. The CDR3 contains 13 residues. The CDR3 nucleotides read TGTGCCAGCAGCCAAGGGGGACGCCGTGAGCAGTTCTTC. Its protein product is CASSQGGRREQFF.

The chain employs TRBV6-5 and TRBJ1-3; D possibly corresponds to TRBD1 (6 bases). The CDR3 extends over 15 amino acids. Between the trimmed V and J ends, which lost 4 bases and 5 bases, there was a span of 15 bases. Germline V gene lookup returns CDR1 MNHEY and CDR2 SVGAGI. Written as DNA, the CDR3 is TGTGCCAGCAGTTCCCGGTCAGGGGAGCGAAACACCATATATTTT. Its translation is CASSSRSGERNTIYF.

This clonotype was counted at least ten times. V is TRBV5-8 and J is TRBJ2-7; D remains unclear. The CDR3 contains 14 residues. Trimming pared 1 base from V and 2 bases from J, leaving 10 bases between. CDR1 is SGHTS, CDR2 YDEGEE, per germline. CDR3 nucleotides: TGTGCCAGCAGCTTGTGGGTGGAGACCTACGAGCAGTACTTC. Translation: CASSLWVETYEQYF.

This clonotype was recorded at least ten times. The V gene is TRBV7-9, the J gene TRBJ1-1; D uncertain. V was shortened by 0 bases and J by 1 base, with 6 bases between the two germline ends. The CDR3 consists of 14 residues. Germline V gene data show CDR1 as SEHNR and CDR2 as FQNEAQ (reference sequence). The DNA of the CDR3 is TGTGCCAGCAGCTTAGCGAACCGGAACACTGAAGCTTTCTTT. This codes for CASSLANRNTEAFF.

This clonotype was counted ten times or more. The chain has TRBV20-1 and TRBJ1-2; D is unresolved. Looked up from germline, CDR1 is DFQATT and CDR2 is SNEGSKA (reference sequence). This CDR3 has 14 amino acids. The V end was cut by 1 base, the J end by 2 bases, with 11 bases between. Here the CDR3 DNA reads TGCAGTGCTAGAGCCCCCCTGGTCAACTATGGCTACACCTTC. Translating it yields CSARAPLVNYGYTF.

This clonotype was seen ten or more times. The J gene is TRBJ2-5, the V gene TRBV20-1; D is possibly TRBD2 (6 bases). V lost 4 bases and J 3 bases, leaving 12 bases between the germline ends. Looked up from germline, CDR1 is DFQATT and CDR2 is SNEGSKA (reference sequence). CDR3 length: 13 residues. Here the CDR3 DNA reads TGCAGTGCTACCGGGACTGGGGAAGAGACCCAGTACTTC. This translates into CSATGTGEETQYF.

A few counts support this clonotype. This sequence joins TRBV19 and TRBJ1-2; a weak D match, TRBD1 (5 bases). The V gene's germline CDR1 is LNHDA and CDR2 SQIVND (reference sequence). There are 14 residues in the CDR3. Trimming removed 1 base from V and 4 bases from J, with 10 bases in between. CDR3 DNA sequence: TGTGCCAGTAGTATAGCGCGGGGGTCCTATGGCTACACCTTC. It specifies CASSIARGSYGYTF.

In regard to this clonotype: A much bigger clone sits one base away, suggesting this may be a read error. V gene TRBV12-3 or TRBV12-4 combines with J gene TRBJ2-1, with 16 positions matching TRBD2. The CDR3 length is 15 residues. The junction had 5 bases not matched to a gene; V was cut back by 6 bases and J by 9 bases. The CDR3: CASRPGTSGRGEQFF. The DNA of the CDR3 is TGTGCCAGCAGACCCGGGACTAGCGGGAGGGGTGAGCAGTTCTTC.

The CDR3 loop reads CASSLVSLRGETQYF. Written as DNA, the CDR3 is TGTGCCAGCAGCTTAGTTAGCCTTCGGGGTGAGACCCAGTACTTC. The rearrangement uses TRBV7-9 and TRBJ2-5, with a weak D call TRBD2 (5 bases). Germline V gene data show CDR1 as SEHNR and CDR2 as FQNEAQ (reference sequence). The CDR3 sequence is 15 residues long. Trimming took 1 base from V and 5 from J, leaving 14 bases between them.

This clonotype was detected ten times or more. The genes are TRBV12-3 or TRBV12-4 and TRBJ2-7, with D unresolved. The CDR3 consists of 13 residues. V lost 4 bases and J lost 2, with 9 bases in between. The CDR3 bases are TGTGCCAGCAGTTACGGTCCGACCTACGAGCAGTACTTC. As protein: CASSYGPTYEQYF.

In its sample, this clonotype was seen many times. The J gene is TRBJ2-1, the V gene TRBV7-2; 11 bases line up with TRBD2. Trimming at V came to 2 bases and at J to 12 bases, leaving 6 bases not matched to a gene. The germline V gene has CDR1 SGHTA and CDR2 FQGNSA. The CDR3 is 14 residues long. The CDR3 here is CASSLTSGSVGQFF. The CDR3 bases are TGTGCCAGCAGCTTAACTAGCGGGAGTGTAGGGCAGTTCTTC.

This clonotype has ten or more counts. The V and J genes are TRBV7-6 and TRBJ1-2; D gene uncertain. Per the germline V gene, CDR1 is SGHVS and CDR2 is FNYEAQ. The CDR3 length is 11 residues. The V end lost 2 bases, the J end lost 2 bases, and 0 bases lay between the germline ends. The CDR3 DNA sequence: TGTGCCAGCAGCTTAAACTATGGCTACACCTTC. Its translation is CASSLNYGYTF.

The CDR3 nucleotides read TGTGCCAGCAGAAAACGCATAGTGGGAGATACGCAGTATTTT. This translates into CASRKRIVGDTQYF. This chain connects TRBV28 to TRBJ2-3; D is uncertain. Germline values: CDR1 MDHEN, CDR2 SYDVKM. The CDR3 has 14 amino acids. Deletions cut 6 bases from V and 5 bases from J, with 15 bases between.

This clonotype appeared many times. The chain has TRBV11-2 and TRBJ2-7; 7 positions agree with TRBD2. V lost 0 bases to trimming and J lost 9 bases; unmatched junction nucleotides: 5. Germline V CDR1 and CDR2: SGHAT, FQNNGV. The CDR3 is 13 amino acids. The CDR3 DNA follows: TGTGCCAGCAGCTTAGAAGCGGGACGGGGGCAGTACTTC. Amino acids: CASSLEAGRGQYF.

In this sample, this clonotype turned up many times. The chain has TRBV30 and TRBJ2-5, with D perhaps matching TRBD1 (6 bases). V was clipped by 3 bases and J by 3 bases, with 11 bases between them. Germline values: CDR1 GTSNPN, CDR2 SVGIG (reference sequence). This CDR3 contains 13 residues. This chain's CDR3 is CAWSTGREETQYF. DNA of the CDR3: TGTGCCTGGAGCACAGGGCGAGAAGAGACCCAGTACTTC.

This clonotype was counted a few times. The chain combines TRBV7-9 with TRBJ2-5; no firm D call. The germline V gene has CDR1 SEHNR and CDR2 FQNEAQ (reference sequence). Trimming stripped 1 base from V and 0 bases from J, with 12 bases between. The CDR3 runs to 16 residues. CDR3 sequence (DNA): TGTGCCAGCAGCTTAGGATCCCTGACGTACCAAGAGACCCAGTACTTC. Protein product: CASSLGSLTYQETQYF.

This clonotype was seen repeatedly, ten times or more. The chain is built from TRBV2 and TRBJ2-7; 7 bases are a match to TRBD2. Germline CDR1 is SNHLY and CDR2 is FYNNEI. Germline trimming cut 6 bases from V and 6 bases from J; bases unmatched to any gene: 14. The CDR3 spans 15 residues. The CDR3 loop reads CASSFGGGARTEQYF. In nucleotides, the CDR3 is TGTGCCAGCAGCTTTGGGGGGGGAGCCCGGACCGAGCAGTACTTC.